This TCR beta chain is from a study of blood T cell repertoires in COVID-19. In the study overall: There were acute and convalescent COVID-19 samples, and they came from the United States, Italy and Spain. PBMCs, B-cell-depleted T cells, or T cells were the source of the cDNA or gDNA that made up the material.

Germline V gene lookup returns CDR1 PRHDT and CDR2 FYEKMQ (reference sequence). The CDR3 loop spans 16 amino acids. V shed 5 bases and J 0 bases; nucleotides not matched to a gene: 6. Authors' methods: Nucleated cell counts were estimated from reference gene primer amplification. Assay used: immunoSEQ multiplex PCR; TCRdb lists only in-frame clones, some missing. V and J calls and clone size are as listed in that table; D and trimming were resolved from the DNA. The sample consists of about 160,000 clones, roughly 90% of them appearing once. The clonotype was recovered from a woman in her seventies with acute or convalescent COVID-19. The sequencing sample was made of peripheral blood. This chain connects TRBV13 to TRBJ2-1; 8 bases match TRBD2. CDR3 nucleotides: TGTGCCAGCAGCGGCCTCCTAGCGGGCTCCTACAATGAGCAGTTCTTC. This codes for CASSGLLAGSYNEQFF.